This TCR beta chain was identified during a study of blood T cell repertoires in COVID-19. Study-level information: Acute and convalescent COVID-19 specimens originated in the United States, Italy and Spain. From T cells, B-cell-depleted T cells, or PBMCs came the material, which was cDNA or gDNA.

This clone was seen only once. CDR3 length: 17 residues. Germline CDR1 reads MGHRA; CDR2 reads YSYEKL. The ends lost 6 bases at V and 0 bases at J; junction bases unmatched: 8. In the original processing: Counts of nucleated cells, estimated from reference gene primer amplification, were obtained. The method was immunoSEQ multiplex PCR; TCRdb's version includes in-frame clones alone and lacks a portion of them. The V and J calls and clone size come from that table; D and trimming were worked out from the DNA. Of tens of thousands of clones listed, about 82% are singletons. The source of this sequence is a human donor with active COVID-19. The donor label of this sample is uncertain. The chain uses TRBV4-1 and TRBJ1-2; 12 bases match TRBD1. Sequencing input: peripheral blood. Here the CDR3 DNA reads TGCGCCAGCAGATCTTCCGGGACAGGGGGCTCTAACTATGGCTACACCTTC. This translates into CASRSSGTGGSNYGYTF.